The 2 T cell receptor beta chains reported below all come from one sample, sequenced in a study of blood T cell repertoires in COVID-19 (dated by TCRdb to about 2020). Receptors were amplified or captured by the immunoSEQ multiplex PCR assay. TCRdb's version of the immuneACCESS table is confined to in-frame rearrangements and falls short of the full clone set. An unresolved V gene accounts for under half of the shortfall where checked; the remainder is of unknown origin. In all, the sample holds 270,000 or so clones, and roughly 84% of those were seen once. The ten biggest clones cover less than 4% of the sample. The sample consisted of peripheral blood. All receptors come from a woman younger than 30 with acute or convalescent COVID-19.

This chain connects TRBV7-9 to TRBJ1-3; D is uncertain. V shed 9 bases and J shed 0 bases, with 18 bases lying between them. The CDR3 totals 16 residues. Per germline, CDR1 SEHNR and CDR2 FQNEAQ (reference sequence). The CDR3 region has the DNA TGTGCCAGTCCTGGCCTTGGCCCTGTCTCTGGAAACACCATATATTTT. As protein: CASPGLGPVSGNTIYF.

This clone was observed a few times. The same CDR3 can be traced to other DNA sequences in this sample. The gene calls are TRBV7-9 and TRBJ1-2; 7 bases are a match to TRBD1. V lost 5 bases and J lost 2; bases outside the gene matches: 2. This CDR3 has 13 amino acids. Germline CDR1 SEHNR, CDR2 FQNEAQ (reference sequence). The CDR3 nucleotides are TGTGCCAGCAGCCCGGGACAGAACTATGGCTACACCTTC. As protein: CASSPGQNYGYTF. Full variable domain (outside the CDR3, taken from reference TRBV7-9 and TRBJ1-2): DTGVSQNPRHKITKRGQNVTFRCDPISEHNRLYWYRQTLGQGPEFLTYFQNEAQLEKSRLLSDRFSAERPKGSFSTLEIQRTEQGDSAMYLCASSPGQNYGYTFGSGTRLTVV.